The following is a T cell receptor (beta chain) sequence with its context. There are 16 residues in the CDR3. Trimming cost V 0 bases and J 8 bases; bases outside gene matches: 6. Germline-derived CDR1 and CDR2 are SGDLS and YYNGEE. This sample was taken from a study of cytomegalovirus exposure and HLA in healthy donors. Sequencing used immunoSEQ multiplex PCR; TCRdb keeps in-frame clones, though not all of them. The sample contains roughly 140,000 clones, roughly 86% of which appear only once. Sequencing input: PBMCs. The receptor was derived from a man aged 18 to 35 in good health and CMV-seropositive. V is TRBV9 and J is TRBJ2-1; 12 nucleotides line up with TRBD2. CDR3 residues: CASSVGRTSGTDEQFF. The CDR3 DNA is TGTGCCAGCAGCGTAGGACGGACTAGCGGGACCGATGAGCAGTTCTTC.